This T cell receptor beta chain is from a study of graft-versus-host responses after intestinal transplantation. Study as a whole: Every transplant recipient was induced with anti-thymocyte globulin, then maintained on tacrolimus and steroids for approximately three years. Regarding the study as a whole: High graft-versus-host to host-versus-graft clonal ratios were found in allografts of patients who had graft-donor T cell macrochimerism. Recipient-marrow GvH clones were detected, some having first appeared in ileum or blood.

Sequenced by immunoSEQ multiplex PCR; TCRdb stores in-frame clones only, minus some. The data show about 88,000 clones, with approximately 89% seen just once and 0.3% to 0.35% held by the top ten. The CDR3 has 15 residues. Germline CDR1 MNHEY, CDR2 SVGAGI. V dropped 6 bases and J dropped 2; count of bases not matched to a gene: 5. Note on this clone: Its antigen is unknown.

Source: unstimulated CD4+ T cells sorted from spleen or lymph node cells, taken before transplant. The chain is built from TRBV6-5 and TRBJ2-1; 9 nucleotides agree with TRBD2. The TCR comes from a human donor who was the organ donor for an intestinal transplant. This CDR3 is CASRTGTSPYNEQFF. In DNA, the CDR3 is TGTGCCAGCAGGACGGGGACTAGCCCCTACAATGAGCAGTTCTTC.